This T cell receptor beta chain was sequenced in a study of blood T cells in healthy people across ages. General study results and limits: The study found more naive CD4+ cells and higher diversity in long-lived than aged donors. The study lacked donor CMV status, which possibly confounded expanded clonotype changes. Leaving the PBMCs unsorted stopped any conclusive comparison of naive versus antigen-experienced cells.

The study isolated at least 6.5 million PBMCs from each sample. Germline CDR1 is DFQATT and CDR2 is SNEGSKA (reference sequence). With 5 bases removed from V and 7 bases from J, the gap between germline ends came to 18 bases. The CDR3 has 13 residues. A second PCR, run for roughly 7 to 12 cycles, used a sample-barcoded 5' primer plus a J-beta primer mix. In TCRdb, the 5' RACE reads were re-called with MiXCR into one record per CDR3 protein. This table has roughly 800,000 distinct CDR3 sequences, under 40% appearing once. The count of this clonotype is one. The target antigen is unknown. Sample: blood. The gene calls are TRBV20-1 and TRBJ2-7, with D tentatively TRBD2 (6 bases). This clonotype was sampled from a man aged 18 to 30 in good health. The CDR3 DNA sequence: TGCAGTGCTTGGGACCGGGACTTCAATGAGCAGTACTTC. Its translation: CSAWDRDFNEQYF.